The rows below give T cell receptor beta chains drawn from one sample of a study of blood T cells in healthy people across ages. TCRdb called the 5' RACE reads again in MiXCR, with one record for every CDR3 protein. The sample lists 650,000 to 1,000,000 distinct CDR3 sequences; about half were seen once. Sequences were obtained from blood. Receptor source: a man older than 75 in good health. Both conserved end residues are part of each CDR3. The order of the fields is V gene, clone size, D gene, J gene, CDR3 DNA, CDR3 protein. D genes are given only for firm matches. A clone size is listed for some rows: how often the clone was seen (once, few, many), or a class if it is expanded.

TRBV20-1	few	TRBD2	TRBJ2-7	TGCAGTGCTGCTAGCGGGAGGGCCTCCTACGAGCAGTACTTC	CSAASGRASYEQYF
TRBV7-2	many	-	TRBJ2-1	TGTGCCAGCAGCTTAACGGGACAAGGCTACAATGAGCAGTTCTTC	CASSLTGQGYNEQFF
TRBV2	few	TRBD2	TRBJ2-7	TGTGCCAGCGGGAGGGTCTACGAGCAGTACTTC	CASGRVYEQYF
TRBV14	-	-	TRBJ2-1	TGTGCCAGCAGCCAAGGGGGGACCAACAATGAGCAGTTCTTC	CASSQGGTNNEQFF
TRBV6-5	-	-	TRBJ2-7	TGTGCCAGCCACGAAGGCGATGAGCAGTACTTC	CASHEGDEQYF
TRBV20-1	-	-	TRBJ2-1	TGCAGTGCTACCGGGACGGCATCCTACAATGAGCAGTTCTTC	CSATGTASYNEQFF
TRBV6-2/TRBV6-3	few	-	TRBJ2-2	TGTGCCAGCAGTTACTCGAACAGGAACACCGGGGAGCTGTTTTTT	CASSYSNRNTGELFF
TRBV20-1	-	TRBD1	TRBJ2-7	TGCAGTGCTAGACAGACAGGGGGTACGACCGAGCAGTACTTC	CSARQTGGTTEQYF
TRBV27	-	TRBD1	TRBJ2-1	TGTGCCAGCAGTTTGATGGACAGGGGGTTCAATGAGCAGTTCTTC	CASSLMDRGFNEQFF
TRBV28	once	TRBD2	TRBJ2-7	TGTGCCAGCAGTTTACAAGCGGGAGGGTACGAGCAGTACTTC	CASSLQAGGYEQYF